This T cell receptor beta chain stems from a study of identical twins. This clonotype was found a few times. Its matching antigen is unknown. Whole-study findings and limits: Zero-insertion analyses might be partly confounded by invariant T cells like MAIT and iNKT. Insertion counts were lower in abundant cord blood beta clonotypes, a trend that memory repertoires did not show.

TCRdb used MiXCR to reprocess the 5' RACE reads, holding one entry per CDR3 protein. The sample shows approximately 600,000 distinct CDR3 sequences, less than 9% of them seen only once. The CDR3 contains 17 residues. Per the germline V gene, CDR1 is LGHDT and CDR2 is YNNKEL (reference sequence). Trimming cost V 1 base and J 0 bases, with 13 bases left between them. These same records also appear under a second study, on yellow fever vaccine responses in identical twins. From that study: Reported findings indicate that twins' vaccine T cell responses seemed partially convergent, partially personalized.

The receptor comes from a woman aged 18-30 years in good health. Sequencing used PBMCs. The chain combines TRBV3-1 with TRBJ2-4; no reliable D call. The CDR3 DNA reads as TGTGCCAGCAGCCAAGCGGGCCCTGGTCTAGCCAAAAACATTCAGTACTTC. Its translation: CASSQAGPGLAKNIQYF.